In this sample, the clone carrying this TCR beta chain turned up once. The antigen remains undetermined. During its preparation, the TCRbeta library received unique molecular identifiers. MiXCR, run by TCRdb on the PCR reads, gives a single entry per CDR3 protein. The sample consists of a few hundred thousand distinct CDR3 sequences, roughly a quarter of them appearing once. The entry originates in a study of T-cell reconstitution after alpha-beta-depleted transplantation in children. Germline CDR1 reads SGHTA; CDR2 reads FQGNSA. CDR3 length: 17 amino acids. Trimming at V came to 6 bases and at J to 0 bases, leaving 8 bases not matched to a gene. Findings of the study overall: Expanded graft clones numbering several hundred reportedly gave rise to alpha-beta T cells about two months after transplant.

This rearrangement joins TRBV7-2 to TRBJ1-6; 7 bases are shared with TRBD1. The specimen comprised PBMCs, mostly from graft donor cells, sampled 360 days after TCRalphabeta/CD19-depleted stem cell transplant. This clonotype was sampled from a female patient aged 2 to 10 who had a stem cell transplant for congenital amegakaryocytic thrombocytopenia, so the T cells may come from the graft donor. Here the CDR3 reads CASRSLQGLSYNSPLHF. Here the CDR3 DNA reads TGTGCCAGCAGATCCCTACAGGGGCTCTCCTATAATTCACCCCTCCACTTT.